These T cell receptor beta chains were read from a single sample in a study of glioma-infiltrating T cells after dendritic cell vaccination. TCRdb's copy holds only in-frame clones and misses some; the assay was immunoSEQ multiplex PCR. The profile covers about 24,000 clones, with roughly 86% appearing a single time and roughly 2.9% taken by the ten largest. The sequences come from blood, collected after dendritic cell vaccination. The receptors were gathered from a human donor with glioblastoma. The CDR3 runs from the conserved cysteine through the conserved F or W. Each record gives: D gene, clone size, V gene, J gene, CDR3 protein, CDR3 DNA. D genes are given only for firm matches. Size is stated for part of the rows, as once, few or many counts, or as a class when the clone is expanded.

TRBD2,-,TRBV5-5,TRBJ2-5,CASSYKTSGRGVGETQYF,TGTGCCAGCAGCTACAAGACGTCGGGACGGGGGGTAGGGGAGACCCAGTACTTC
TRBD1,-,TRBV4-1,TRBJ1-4,CASSQEGTGGEKLFF,TGCGCCAGCAGCCAAGAAGGGACAGGGGGTGAAAAACTGTTTTTT
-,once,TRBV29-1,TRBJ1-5,CSVALGVDQPQHF,TGCAGCGTTGCCCTAGGAGTCGATCAGCCCCAGCATTTT
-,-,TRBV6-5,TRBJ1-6,CASSSVEFTPLHF,TGTGCCAGCAGTTCCGTAGAGTTTACACCCCTCCACTTT
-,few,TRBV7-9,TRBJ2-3,CASSLQGSGDTQYF,TGTGCCAGCAGCTTACAGGGGAGTGGGGATACGCAGTATTTT
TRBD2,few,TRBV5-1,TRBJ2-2,CASSLRLAGGPGTGELFF,TGCGCCAGCAGCTTAAGACTAGCGGGGGGGCCGGGCACCGGGGAGCTGTTTTTT
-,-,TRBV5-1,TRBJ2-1,CASHYEGEQFF,TGCGCCAGCCATTACGAGGGTGAGCAGTTCTTC
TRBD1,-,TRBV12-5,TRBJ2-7,CASGLTPGQNRAYEQYF,TGTGCTAGTGGTTTGACACCGGGACAGAACAGAGCCTACGAGCAGTACTTC
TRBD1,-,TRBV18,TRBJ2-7,CASSPQDRGGRQYF,TGTGCCAGCTCGCCCCAGGACAGGGGGGGGCGGCAGTACTTC
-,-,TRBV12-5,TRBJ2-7,CASGLSGGPEQYF,TGTGCTAGTGGTTTGTCCGGGGGGCCCGAGCAGTACTTC
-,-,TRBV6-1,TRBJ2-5,CASSGSVGAQETQYF,TGTGCCAGCAGTGGATCGGTTGGGGCTCAAGAGACCCAGTACTTC
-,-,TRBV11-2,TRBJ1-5,CARKWARNQPQHF,TGTGCCAGGAAATGGGCCCGCAATCAGCCCCAGCATTTT
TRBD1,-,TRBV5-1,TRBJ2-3,CASSTGGTSTDTQYF,TGCGCCAGCAGCACAGGGGGCACTAGCACAGATACGCAGTATTTT
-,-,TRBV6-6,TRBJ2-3,CASSQDSYTDTQYF,TGTGCCAGCAGTCAAGACAGTTACACAGATACGCAGTATTTT
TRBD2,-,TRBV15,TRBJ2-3,CATSRTTSGGSGDTQYF,TGTGCCACCAGCAGGACTACTAGCGGGGGGTCGGGAGATACGCAGTATTTT
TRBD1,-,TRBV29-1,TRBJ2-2,CSVRPATGATGELFF,TGCAGCGTTCGTCCGGCGACAGGGGCAACCGGGGAGCTGTTTTTT
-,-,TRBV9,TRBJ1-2,CASSGSEANYGYTF,TGTGCCAGCAGCGGTAGCGAGGCGAACTATGGCTACACCTTC
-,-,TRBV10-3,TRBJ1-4,CAISVQGNEKLFF,TGTGCCATCAGTGTTCAGGGAAATGAAAAACTGTTTTTT
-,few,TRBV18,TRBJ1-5,CASSPLSNQPQHF,TGTGCCAGCTCCCCCCTCAGCAATCAGCCCCAGCATTTT
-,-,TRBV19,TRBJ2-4,CASSSRDTASGTKNIQYF,TGTGCCAGTAGTTCCCGGGACACAGCTTCGGGGACCAAAAACATTCAGTACTTC
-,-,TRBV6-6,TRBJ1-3,CASTHLDRFSGNTIYF,TGTGCCAGCACCCACCTGGACAGATTCTCTGGAAACACCATATATTTT
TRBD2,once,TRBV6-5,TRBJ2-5,CASSLAGGQETQYF,TGTGCCAGCAGTCTAGCGGGGGGGCAAGAGACCCAGTACTTC
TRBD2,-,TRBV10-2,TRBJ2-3,CASSESRAGPDTQYF,TGCGCCAGCAGTGAGTCGCGAGCGGGGCCAGATACGCAGTATTTT
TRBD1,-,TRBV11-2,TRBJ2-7,CASTETGAAYEQYF,TGTGCCAGCACCGAGACAGGGGCAGCCTACGAGCAGTACTTC
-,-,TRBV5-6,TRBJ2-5,CASSLAASPKETQYF,TGTGCCAGCAGCTTGGCGGCTAGCCCGAAAGAGACCCAGTACTTC
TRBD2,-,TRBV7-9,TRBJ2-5,CASSPPLAGDQETQYF,TGTGCCAGCAGCCCCCCCCTAGCGGGGGACCAAGAGACCCAGTACTTC
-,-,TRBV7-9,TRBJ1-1,CASSLDQGGGDTEAFF,TGTGCCAGCAGCTTAGATCAGGGTGGTGGTGACACTGAAGCTTTCTTT
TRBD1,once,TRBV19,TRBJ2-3,CASSIYTGARTDTQYF,TGTGCCAGTAGTATATACACAGGGGCGCGCACAGATACGCAGTATTTT
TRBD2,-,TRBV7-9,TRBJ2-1,CASSLGTSGGASQFF,TGTGCCAGCAGCTTAGGTACTAGCGGGGGGGCCTCCCAGTTCTTC
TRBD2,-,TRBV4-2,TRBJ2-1,CASSQEEAGVSYNEQFF,TGTGCCAGCAGCCAAGAAGAAGCGGGGGTCTCCTACAATGAGCAGTTCTTC
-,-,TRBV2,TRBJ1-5,CASSDLGGNQPQHF,TGTGCCAGCAGCGACCTCGGGGGGAATCAGCCCCAGCATTTT
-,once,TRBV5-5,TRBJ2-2,CASSSRGAAPNTGELFF,TGTGCCAGCAGCTCCAGAGGAGCCGCCCCAAACACCGGGGAGCTGTTTTTT
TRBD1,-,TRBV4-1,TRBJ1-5,CASSQTGAGYQPQHF,TGCGCCAGCAGCCAGACAGGGGCGGGTTACCAGCCCCAGCATTTT
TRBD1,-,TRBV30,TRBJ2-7,CAWSVQGQGYEQYF,TGTGCCTGGAGTGTACAGGGACAGGGGTACGAGCAGTACTTC
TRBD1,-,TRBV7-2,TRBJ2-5,CASSLSGTGGGRTQYF,TGTGCCAGCAGCTTATCAGGGACAGGGGGAGGAAGGACCCAGTACTTC
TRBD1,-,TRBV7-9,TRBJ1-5,CASSPGTGPNQPQHF,TGTGCCAGCAGCCCTGGGACAGGGCCAAATCAGCCCCAGCATTTT
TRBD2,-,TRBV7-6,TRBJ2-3,CASSFLGTTSGDTQYF,TGTGCCAGCAGCTTCCTCGGGACTACTTCAGGGGATACGCAGTATTTT
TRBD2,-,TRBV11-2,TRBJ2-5,CASSSGLAWQETQYF,TGTGCCAGCAGCTCGGGACTAGCGTGGCAAGAGACCCAGTACTTC
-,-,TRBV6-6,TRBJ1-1,CASSYSSGGRITEAFF,TGTGCCAGCAGTTACTCCAGCGGGGGACGGATCACTGAAGCTTTCTTT
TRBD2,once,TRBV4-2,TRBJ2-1,CASSSRLAGGSYNEQFF,TGTGCCAGCAGCTCACGACTAGCGGGGGGCTCCTACAATGAGCAGTTCTTC
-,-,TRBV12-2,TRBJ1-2,CASRLSNSSGGYTF,TGTGCAAGTCGCTTAAGTAACTCCTCGGGGGGCTACACCTTC
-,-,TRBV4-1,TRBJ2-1,CASSHARLSGANEQFF,TGCGCCAGCAGCCACGCACGACTGTCAGGGGCAAATGAGCAGTTCTTC
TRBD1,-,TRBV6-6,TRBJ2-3,CASSYSTGTDTQYF,TGTGCCAGCAGTTACTCGACAGGGACAGATACGCAGTATTTT
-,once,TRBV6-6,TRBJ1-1,CASQPIGVSKAEAFF,TGTGCCAGCCAACCTATCGGGGTCTCTAAGGCTGAAGCTTTCTTT
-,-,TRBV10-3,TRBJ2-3,CAISERGARDTQYF,TGTGCCATCAGTGAGCGGGGGGCGCGGGATACGCAGTATTTT
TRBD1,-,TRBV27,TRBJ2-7,CASWGQETAYEQYF,TGTGCCAGCTGGGGACAGGAGACGGCCTACGAGCAGTACTTC
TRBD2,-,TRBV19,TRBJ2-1,CASSIPLGAAGGRLNEQFF,TGTGCCAGTAGTATCCCCCTGGGAGCAGCGGGGGGGCGTTTGAATGAGCAGTTCTTC
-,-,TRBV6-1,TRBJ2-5,CASTKGTLEETQYF,TGTGCCAGCACCAAGGGGACATTGGAAGAGACCCAGTACTTC
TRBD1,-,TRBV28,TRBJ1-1,CASRTGGGVNTEAFF,TGTGCCAGCAGAACAGGGGGGGGAGTGAACACTGAAGCTTTCTTT
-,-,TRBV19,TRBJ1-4,CASSRSFNEKLFF,TGTGCCAGTAGTAGGAGCTTTAATGAAAAACTGTTTTTT
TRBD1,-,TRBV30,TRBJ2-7,CAWVGTGVRYEQYF,TGTGCCTGGGTGGGGACAGGGGTTCGGTACGAGCAGTACTTC
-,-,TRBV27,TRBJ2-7,CASRLGGGGAYEQYF,TGTGCCAGCCGGTTAGGAGGCGGTGGGGCCTACGAGCAGTACTTC
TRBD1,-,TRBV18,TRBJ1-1,CASSRDRVWTEAFF,TGTGCCAGCTCACGGGACAGGGTTTGGACTGAAGCTTTCTTT
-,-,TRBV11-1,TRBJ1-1,CASSQRAEGTEAFF,TGTGCCAGCAGCCAAAGGGCCGAGGGCACTGAAGCTTTCTTT
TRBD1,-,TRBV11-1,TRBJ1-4,CASSPLDRNEKLFF,TGTGCCAGCAGCCCCCTGGACAGGAATGAAAAACTGTTTTTT